The clone carrying this T cell receptor (beta chain) came up many times. Its target is unknown. These data come from a study of T cells in Graves' hyperthyroidism and ophthalmopathy. Regarding the study as a whole: Blood samples included most of the expanded thyroid clonotypes exceeding 0.001.

There are 14 residues in the CDR3. CDR1 is SEHNR, CDR2 FQNEAQ, per germline (reference sequence). Trimming cost V 4 bases and J 0 bases, with 6 bases left between them. Diagnostic decisions used clinical symptoms, serum thyroxine and TRAb, thyroid ultrasound and orbital computed tomography. Amplified regions were TCR beta CDR3 sequences from RNA transcripts. Carried out on the TCR CDR3, a first-round RT-PCR used the HTBI primer set. TCRdb used MiXCR to reprocess the multiplex PCR reads, holding one entry per CDR3 protein. This table holds 500,000 to 650,000 distinct CDR3 sequences, roughly 15% found once.

The rearrangement uses TRBV7-9 and TRBJ2-2, with no clear D. Sequencing input: blood. This receptor was identified in a woman aged 40-49 years with Graves' hyperthyroidism. The CDR3 here is CASSSSSNTGELFF. CDR3 sequence (DNA): TGTGCCAGCAGCTCCTCCTCGAACACCGGGGAGCTGTTTTTT.